This T cell receptor (beta chain) was sequenced for a study of cytomegalovirus exposure and HLA in healthy donors. The overall study: Early release data held about 85 million unique TCRs from HLA-typed donors. General study points: An apparent linkage of common viral pathogens to several of the most significant clusters emerged in a later analysis. As was reported, the classifier diagnosed cytomegalovirus status with high specificity and sensitivity.

As for this clone: What it binds is not known. A junction end diverges from the germline sequence, so it may reflect a read error. Other DNA sequences in the sample encode the same CDR3.

Germline loops: CDR1 MNHNS, CDR2 SASEGT. The CDR3 contains 16 residues. PCR was performed using 60 Vbeta and 13 Jbeta primers. Clones were sequenced by immunoSEQ multiplex PCR, and TCRdb holds only the in-frame ones, with some missing. This sample has 150,000 to 200,000 clones; around 83% occur once, and the top ten carry approximately 1.1%. This TCR derives from a woman aged 40-49 years in good health and CMV-seronegative. The chain recombines TRBV6-1 with TRBJ2-3; a possible D gene is TRBD1 (6 bases). The sample comprised PBMCs. CDR3 nucleotide sequence: TGCGCCAGCAGTGAAGATAGGACAGTTCGCACAGATACGCAGTATTTT. Its translation is CASSEDRTVRTDTQYF.